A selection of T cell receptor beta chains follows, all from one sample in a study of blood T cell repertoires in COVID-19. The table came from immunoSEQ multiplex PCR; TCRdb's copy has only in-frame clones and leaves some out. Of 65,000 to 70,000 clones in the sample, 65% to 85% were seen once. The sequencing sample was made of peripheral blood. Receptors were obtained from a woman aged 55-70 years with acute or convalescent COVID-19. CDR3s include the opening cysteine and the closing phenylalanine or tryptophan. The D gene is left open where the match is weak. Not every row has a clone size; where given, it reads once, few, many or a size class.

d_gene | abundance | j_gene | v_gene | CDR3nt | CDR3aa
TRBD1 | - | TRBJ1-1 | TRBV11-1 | TGTGCCAGCAGCTTACCGACAGGGACCTTGAGGACTGAAGCTTTCTTT | CASSLPTGTLRTEAFF
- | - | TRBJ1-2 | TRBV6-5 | TGTGCCAGCAGTTACAGCTCTTCAGGGAACTATGGCTACACCTTC | CASSYSSSGNYGYTF
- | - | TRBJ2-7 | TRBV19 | TGTGCTTCGTCGGGGGATGGCAACGAGCAGTACTTC | CASSGDGNEQYF
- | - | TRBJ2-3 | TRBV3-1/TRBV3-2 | TGTGCCAGCAGCCAAGCGAATCTACCGCAGTATTTT | CASSQANLPQYF
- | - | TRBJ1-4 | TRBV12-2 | TGTGCAAGTCGCTTAGTAGCAGGATTAGCAGCGGTAAAGGAAAAACTGTTTTTT | CASRLVAGLAAVKEKLFF
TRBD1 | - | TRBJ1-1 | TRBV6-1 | TGTGCCAGCAGTGATGGATCAGGGGGCGGGAGGAACACTGAAGCTTTCTTT | CASSDGSGGGRNTEAFF
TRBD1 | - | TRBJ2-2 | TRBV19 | TGTGCCAGTAGCCGGGACAGGGACACCGGGGAGCTGTTTTTT | CASSRDRDTGELFF
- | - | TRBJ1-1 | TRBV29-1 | TGCAGCGTTGGACACCAGAACACTGAAGCTTTCTTT | CSVGHQNTEAFF
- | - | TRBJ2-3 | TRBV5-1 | TGCGCCAGCAGCTTGGACTTATCCCCGTTAACCGGGGATACGCAGTATTTT | CASSLDLSPLTGDTQYF
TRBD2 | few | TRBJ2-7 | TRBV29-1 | TGCAGCGTGACCCTACTAGCGGGTGGGGAGCAGTACTTC | CSVTLLAGGEQYF
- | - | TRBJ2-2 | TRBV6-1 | TGTGCCAGCAGTGAAAGTCAGGTCGCCGGGGAGCTGTTTTTT | CASSESQVAGELFF
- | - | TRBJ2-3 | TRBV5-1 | TGCGCCAGCAGCTTGCAGGGTGGGATCACAGATACGCAGTATTTT | CASSLQGGITDTQYF
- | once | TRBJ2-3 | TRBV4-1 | TGCGCCAGCAGCCAAGAAGGACAGACCACGCAGTATTTT | CASSQEGQTTQYF
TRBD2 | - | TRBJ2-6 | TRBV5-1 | TGCGCCAGCAGCTCTTTAGCGGGGGAATACTCTGGGGCCAACGTCCTGACTTTC | CASSSLAGEYSGANVLTF
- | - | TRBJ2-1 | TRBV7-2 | TGTGCCAGCAGCTTGATCGGGGAGCAGTTCTTC | CASSLIGEQFF
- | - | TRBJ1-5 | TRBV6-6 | TGTGCCAGCAGTTACTCGCGGGGGGGTAGCAATCAGCCCCAGCATTTT | CASSYSRGGSNQPQHF
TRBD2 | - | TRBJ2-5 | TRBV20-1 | TGCAGTGCTAGTCGCGGACTAGCGGGGGGCCCCTGGTACCAAGAGACCCAGTACTTC | CSASRGLAGGPWYQETQYF
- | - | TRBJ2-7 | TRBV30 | TGTGCCTGGAGTAGAGGACGGGGTTACGAGCAGTACTTC | CAWSRGRGYEQYF
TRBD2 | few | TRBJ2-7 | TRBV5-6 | TGTGCCAGCAGCTTTAACTCCGGGACTAGTCGACACGAGCAGTACTTC | CASSFNSGTSRHEQYF
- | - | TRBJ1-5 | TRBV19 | TGTGCCAGTAGTATAGGGGCAAATCAGCCCCAGCATTTT | CASSIGANQPQHF
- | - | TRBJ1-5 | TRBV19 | TGTGCCAGTAGTATGGGGAGACCAAGCAATCAGCCCCAGCATTTT | CASSMGRPSNQPQHF
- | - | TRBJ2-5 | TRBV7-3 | TGTGCCAGCAGCTTAATGGCTAGCAAGACCCAGTACTTC | CASSLMASKTQYF
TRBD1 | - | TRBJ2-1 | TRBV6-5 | TGTGCCAGCAGTCATCCCAAGACAGGGGACAATGAGCAGTTCTTC | CASSHPKTGDNEQFF
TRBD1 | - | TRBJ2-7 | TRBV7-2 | TGTGCCAGCAGCCACAGGGGTCGGGACGAGCAGTACTTC | CASSHRGRDEQYF
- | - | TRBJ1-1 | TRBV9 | TGTGCCAGCAGCGTCGTATCCCCGGGGTTGATGAACACTGAAGCTTTCTTT | CASSVVSPGLMNTEAFF
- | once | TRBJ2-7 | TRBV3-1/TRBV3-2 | TGTGCCAGCAGCCAAGGAGGAGGAGGGCTGGTCGAGCAGTACTTC | CASSQGGGGLVEQYF
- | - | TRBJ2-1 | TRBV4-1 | TGCGCCAGCAGGACTTACACTAGCTCCTACAATGAGCAGTTCTTC | CASRTYTSSYNEQFF
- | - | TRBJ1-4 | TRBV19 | TGTGCCAGTAGTAGGGGACAAACTAATGAAAAACTGTTTTTT | CASSRGQTNEKLFF
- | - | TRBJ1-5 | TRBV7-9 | TGTGCCAGCAGCCCTCAGGGATACCAGCCCCAGCATTTT | CASSPQGYQPQHF
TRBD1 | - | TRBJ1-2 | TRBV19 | TGTGCCAGTACCCTGACAGGGCCGAACTATGGCTACACCTTC | CASTLTGPNYGYTF
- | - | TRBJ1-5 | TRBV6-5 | TGTGCCAGCAGTCCAACAGGGTATCAGCCCCAGCATTTT | CASSPTGYQPQHF